This T cell receptor (beta chain) was documented in a study of early T cells in non-severe SARS-CoV-2 infection (dated by TCRdb to about 2021). About the study as a whole: Because TCR sequencing was done on bulk RNA from unsorted whole blood, the alpha and beta chains could not be paired.

The study was a case-control design nested within a healthcare worker cohort in London, UK, with weekly nasopharyngeal swab PCR tests and blood sampling. Healthcare workers were enrolled in the week of the UK lockdown, from 23 to 31 March 2020, and were followed every week for up to roughly 16 weeks. The library was prepared using 5' RACE. Instrument on record: NextSeq 500. In the TCR library protocol, unique molecular identifiers were attached to individual cDNA molecules to correct for PCR bias and sequencing error. TCR alpha and beta chains were both sequenced, and the abundances of alpha and beta sequences in each sample were closely correlated with each other. In the paper's pipeline: Decombinator V4 was used to annotate the V gene, J gene and CDR3 of the TCR sequences. Expanded TCRs were defined as changing significantly between any two time points under a Poisson model with p below 0.0001. Abundances of TCRs were expressed as counts per million after normalisation to the total number of TCRs sequenced in each sample. MAIT TCRs were defined by TRAV1-2 paired with TRAJ12, TRAJ20 or TRAJ33, and iNKT TCRs by TRAV10 paired with TRAJ18. VDJdb, accessed 1 November 2021, was searched for CMV, EBV and SARS-CoV-2 annotated TCRs, with TCRs annotated for multiple antigens excluded. TCRdb trimmed public reads at Q25 via fastp, called clones via MiXCR and kept in-frame beta chains. Rows are combined by CDR3 protein, so each entry shows the most common genes and DNA. In this record, the V and J calls reflect TCRdb's handling and not the investigators' own analysis. Present in this sample are more than 65,000 distinct CDR3 sequences, approximately 13% of which were seen just once. The ten largest clones add up to approximately 5.2% of the sample.

Points the paper makes about the study in general: VDJdb matching was skewed toward anti-spike CD8 responses and likely underestimated virus-specific expansions by missing private and CD4 specificities.

The germline V gene (reference sequence) supplies CDR1 DFQATT and CDR2 SNEGSKA. V lost 5 bases and J lost 9 bases, and the count of bases not matched to a germline gene is 7. The CDR3 numbers 14 residues from cysteine through phenylalanine. The DNA shown is the 42-base CDR3, in frame from base 1. This clonotype has a count of ten or more. This receptor's antigen is unknown. No much larger clonotype is one base removed from it; base qualities were not supplied. The sequencing input was whole blood. This chain is built from TRBV20-1 and TRBJ2-1; TRBD2 aligns with 13 central bases. This receptor was taken from an adult who was a healthcare worker with PCR-confirmed SARS-CoV-2 infection or an uninfected control (not recorded which). The CDR3 amino acid sequence is: CSAFTSGRAFEQFF. The nucleotide sequence reads as follows: TGCAGTGCTTTCACTAGCGGGAGGGCCTTTGAGCAGTTCTTC.